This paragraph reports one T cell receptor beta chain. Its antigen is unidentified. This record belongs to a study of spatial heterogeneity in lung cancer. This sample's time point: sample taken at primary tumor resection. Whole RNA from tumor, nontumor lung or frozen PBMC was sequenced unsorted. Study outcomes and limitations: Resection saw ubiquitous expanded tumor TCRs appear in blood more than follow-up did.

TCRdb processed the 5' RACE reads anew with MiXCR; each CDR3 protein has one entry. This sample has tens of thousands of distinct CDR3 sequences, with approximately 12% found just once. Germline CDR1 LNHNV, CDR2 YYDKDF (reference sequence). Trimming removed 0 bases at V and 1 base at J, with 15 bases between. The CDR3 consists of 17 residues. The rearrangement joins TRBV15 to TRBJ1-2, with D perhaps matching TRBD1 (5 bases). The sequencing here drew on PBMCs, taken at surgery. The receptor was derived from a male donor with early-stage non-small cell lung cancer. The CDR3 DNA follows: TGTGCCACCAGCAGAGATTTGATGAGGGGATATAACTATGGCTACACCTTC. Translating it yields CATSRDLMRGYNYGYTF.